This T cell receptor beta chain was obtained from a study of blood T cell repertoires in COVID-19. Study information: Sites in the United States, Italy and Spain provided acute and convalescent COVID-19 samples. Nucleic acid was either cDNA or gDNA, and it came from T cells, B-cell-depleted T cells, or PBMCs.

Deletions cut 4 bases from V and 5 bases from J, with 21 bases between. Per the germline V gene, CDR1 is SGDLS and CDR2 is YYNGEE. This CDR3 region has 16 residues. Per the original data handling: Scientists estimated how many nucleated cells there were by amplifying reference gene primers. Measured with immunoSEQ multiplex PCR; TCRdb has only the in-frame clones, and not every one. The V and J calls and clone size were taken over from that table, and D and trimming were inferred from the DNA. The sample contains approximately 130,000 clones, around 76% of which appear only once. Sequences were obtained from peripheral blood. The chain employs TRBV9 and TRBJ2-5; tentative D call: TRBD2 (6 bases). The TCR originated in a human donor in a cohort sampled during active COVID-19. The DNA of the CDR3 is TGTGCCAGCAGCAAGGGGTCACTAGCCGGGATCGAGACCCAGTACTTC. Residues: CASSKGSLAGIETQYF.